Shown below are 32 T cell receptor beta chains from a single sample sequenced in a study of response to subunit inactivated influenza vaccine. MiXCR, applied by TCRdb to the RT-PCR reads, yields one record per CDR3 protein. The sample yields approximately 520,000 distinct CDR3 sequences, approximately 17% seen once. This specimen was CD4+ T cells sorted from PBMCs, taken about 23 months after vaccination. Every receptor here comes from a man in his fifties or sixties who received an inactivated influenza vaccine.

This chain joins TRBV18 and TRBJ2-7; D unclear. In germline, CDR1 is KGHSH, CDR2 LQKENI. The V end was cut by 4 bases, the J end by 0 bases, with 7 bases between. There are 13 residues in the CDR3. The CDR3 DNA reads TGTGCCAGCTCACGAAGTCTCTCCTACGAGCAGTACTTC. Protein: CASSRSLSYEQYF.

This chain connects TRBV3-1 to TRBJ2-5; 7 nucleotides line up with TRBD1. Germline loops: CDR1 LGHDT, CDR2 YNNKEL (reference sequence). The V and J ends lost 7 bases and 2 bases, in that order; junction bases with no gene match: 4. The length of the CDR3 is 13 residues. The CDR3 spells CASTGTVQETQYF. The DNA of the CDR3 is TGTGCCAGCACCGGGACAGTACAAGAGACCCAGTACTTC.

The chain joins TRBV7-2 to TRBJ2-7; D unclear. The CDR3 has 13 residues. V shed 5 bases and J shed 2 bases, with 10 bases lying between them. CDR1 is SGHTA and CDR2 is FQGNSA in the germline V gene. This chain's CDR3 is CASSSQYPYEQYF. The CDR3 nucleotides are TGTGCCAGCAGCAGTCAGTACCCCTACGAGCAGTACTTC.

This chain uses TRBV10-1 with TRBJ2-7; the D is unclear. The germline V gene encodes CDR1 WNHNN and CDR2 SYGVQD (reference sequence). The V end was cut by 1 base, the J end by 4 bases, with 5 bases between. The CDR3 extends over 12 amino acids. The CDR3 DNA sequence: TGCGCCAGCAGTGAGTTCAGTTACGAGCAGTACTTC. Protein product: CASSEFSYEQYF.

The chain has TRBV24-1 and TRBJ2-6; D unresolved. CDR3 length equals 16 residues. Germline CDR1 reads KGHDR; CDR2 reads SFDVKD. The V gene lost 1 base and the J gene lost 4 bases, with 10 bases spanning the gap. CDR3 sequence (DNA): TGTGCCACCAGTGATTTCAGGAGCGACGGGGCCAACGTCCTGACTTTC. Residues: CATSDFRSDGANVLTF.

Many counts were recorded for this clonotype. The V call is TRBV18, the J call TRBJ2-1; D is ambiguous. Trimming stripped 0 bases from V and 10 bases from J, with 10 bases between. The CDR3 consists of 13 residues. The germline V gene encodes CDR1 KGHSH and CDR2 LQKENI. The CDR3: CASSPPTLGEQFF. The CDR3, as DNA: TGTGCCAGCTCACCACCGACCCTGGGGGAGCAGTTCTTC.

J is TRBJ1-2 and V is TRBV7-2, with D unclear. Germline CDR1 is SGHTA and CDR2 is FQGNSA. V was pared by 5 bases and J by 2 bases, with 9 bases between. This CDR3 has 13 residues. CDR3 coding DNA: TGTGCCAGCAGCCCTGTAGGAAACTATGGCTACACCTTC. Translating it yields CASSPVGNYGYTF.

This chain connects TRBV28 to TRBJ1-4; the D is unclear. Germline V gene sequence: CDR1 MDHEN, CDR2 SYDVKM. The CDR3 is made up of 13 amino acids. Trimming stripped 10 bases from V and 3 bases from J, with 12 bases between. CDR3 protein: CATPARANEKLFF. CDR3 sequence (DNA): TGTGCCACCCCAGCGAGGGCTAATGAAAAACTGTTTTTT.

The chain's CDR3 is CASSRQAYEQYF. The CDR3 nucleotides are TGTGCCAGCAGTCGGCAGGCCTACGAGCAGTACTTC. This chain joins TRBV2 and TRBJ2-7, with D uncertain. This CDR3 comprises 12 residues. Trimming left V 5 bases short and J 2 bases short, with 7 bases between. Germline loops: CDR1 SNHLY, CDR2 FYNNEI.

V is TRBV15 and J is TRBJ2-5; D gene ambiguous. The V end was cut by 1 base, the J end by 4 bases, with 10 bases between. Germline V gene sequence: CDR1 LNHNV, CDR2 YYDKDF (reference sequence). This CDR3 has 14 amino acids. CDR3 coding DNA: TGTGCCACCAGCAGAGTGTTCAGAAGAGAGACCCAGTACTTC. Translation: CATSRVFRRETQYF.

This clonotype has just a few counts. CDR3 nucleotides: TGTGCCAGCAGGCCGGGACTTAGCTCCTACAATGAGCAGTTCTTC. As protein: CASRPGLSSYNEQFF. The chain employs TRBV12-3 or TRBV12-4 and TRBJ2-1, with D possibly TRBD2 on 6 matching bases. There are 15 residues in the CDR3. Trimming removed 6 bases from V and 0 bases from J, with 12 bases in between.

The V and J genes are TRBV7-2 and TRBJ1-4, with D hard to call. CDR3 length: 17 amino acids. Germline loops: CDR1 SGHTA, CDR2 FQGNSA. Trimming left V 6 bases short and J 8 bases short, with 25 bases between. This chain's CDR3 is CASSPKWGAAKQEKLFF. The CDR3 nucleotides read TGTGCCAGCAGTCCCAAGTGGGGTGCGGCGAAACAAGAAAAACTGTTTTTT.

The CDR3: CASSYWDTVRPYEQYF. CDR3 sequence (DNA): TGTGCCAGCAGTTACTGGGACACGGTTCGACCCTACGAGCAGTACTTC. The gene calls are TRBV6-5 and TRBJ2-7; a weak D match, TRBD1 (6 bases). V lost 1 base to trimming and J lost 2 bases, with 15 bases between them. The CDR3 is made up of 16 amino acids. Germline V gives CDR1 MNHEY, CDR2 SVGAGI.

This clonotype was found many times. The V gene is TRBV20-1, the J gene TRBJ2-5; TRBD1 matches 9 bases. The CDR3 has 14 residues. Germline trimming cut 1 base from V and 5 bases from J; bases unmatched to any gene: 5. Per germline, CDR1 DFQATT and CDR2 SNEGSKA (reference sequence). CDR3 residues: CSARVQGARETQYF. CDR3 coding DNA: TGCAGTGCTAGAGTACAGGGGGCCAGGGAGACCCAGTACTTC.

The rearrangement uses TRBV30 and TRBJ2-7, with 8 bases lining up with TRBD2. Trimming removed 2 bases from V and 2 bases from J; junction bases left unmatched: 5. Germline values: CDR1 GTSNPN, CDR2 SVGIG (reference sequence). CDR3 length: 14 amino acids. CDR3 in DNA: TGTGCCTGGAGTAAGGGGACTAGTGCCTACGAGCAGTACTTC. Protein product: CAWSKGTSAYEQYF.

This chain uses TRBV18 with TRBJ2-1, with 9 bases identical to TRBD2. The CDR3 is 15 residues long. V lost 6 bases to trimming and J lost 7 bases; unmatched junction nucleotides: 10. Germline CDR1 KGHSH, CDR2 LQKENI. CDR3 region: CASSRSGGTLNEQFF. In DNA, the CDR3 is TGTGCCAGCTCCCGAAGCGGGGGGACATTGAATGAGCAGTTCTTC.

This clonotype came up many times. The CDR3 region is CASSWLDRGQTEAFF. Here the CDR3 DNA reads TGTGCCAGCAGCTGGCTCGACAGGGGTCAGACTGAAGCTTTCTTT. This rearrangement joins TRBV7-2 to TRBJ1-1, with 8 bases aligning to TRBD1. V trimming: 4 bases; J trimming: 5 bases; junction bases outside the gene matches: 9. CDR1 SGHTA and CDR2 FQGNSA come from the germline V gene. The CDR3 length is 15 residues.

This clonotype was observed a handful of times. The gene calls are TRBV20-1 and TRBJ2-7; TRBD1 agrees at 10 bases. In germline, CDR1 is DFQATT, CDR2 SNEGSKA (reference sequence). This CDR3 is built from 15 residues. The V gene end was trimmed by 6 bases and the J gene end by 6 bases; junction bases not matched to a gene: 14. Here the CDR3 DNA reads TGCAGTGCGAGAAAAACCGGGACAGGGGTAGGCGAGCAGTACTTC. It specifies CSARKTGTGVGEQYF.

V gene TRBV29-1 combines with J gene TRBJ2-7, with 11 nucleotides matching TRBD1. This CDR3 is 14 amino acids long. Trimming cost V 7 bases and J 4 bases; bases outside gene matches: 9. Germline assignment: CDR1 SQVTM and CDR2 ANQGSEA. CDR3 loop: CSATDGTGGYEQYF. CDR3 nucleotides: TGCAGCGCCACGGATGGGACAGGGGGGTACGAGCAGTACTTC.

The rearrangement joins TRBV5-6 to TRBJ1-1; 10 bases line up with TRBD1. The germline gives CDR1 SGHDT, CDR2 YYEEEE. The CDR3 length is 15 residues. The trim removed 3 bases at V and 4 bases at J, leaving 6 bases unmatched. Here the CDR3 reads CASSSRDRGFTEAFF. In nucleotides, the CDR3 is TGTGCCAGCAGCTCCCGGGACAGGGGTTTCACTGAAGCTTTCTTT.

The chain couples TRBV11-1 to TRBJ2-3; D possibly corresponds to TRBD2 (6 bases). Germline lookup yields CDR1 SGHAT and CDR2 FQDESV (reference sequence). There are 18 residues in the CDR3. V shed 5 bases and J shed 6 bases, with 27 bases lying between them. The CDR3 bases are TGTGCCAGCAGCCTATGGAAGCGGGCGGGAACTTTGTCGGATACGCAGTATTTT. Encoded protein: CASSLWKRAGTLSDTQYF.

The rearrangement links TRBV7-3 to TRBJ2-3; 7 bases map to TRBD2. Germline lookup yields CDR1 SGHTA and CDR2 FQGTGA. This CDR3 contains 17 residues. Losses at the gene ends were 4 bases for V and 6 bases for J; bases not matched to a gene: 16. In DNA, the CDR3 is TGTGCCAGCAGCTCGACCCCCACCGGCGGGAGTGACGATACGCAGTATTTT. Encoded protein: CASSSTPTGGSDDTQYF. The entire variable domain, with the rest obtained from reference TRBV7-3 and TRBJ2-3, is as follows: GAGVSQTPSNKVTEKGKYVELRCDPISGHTALYWYRQSLGQGPEFLIYFQGTGAADDSGLPNDRFFAVRPEGSVSTLKIQRTERGDSAVYLCASSSTPTGGSDDTQYFGPGTRLTVL.

This clonotype occurred many times. The V call is TRBV6-5, the J call TRBJ1-2; 9 bases agree with TRBD1. The ends lost 6 bases at V and 7 bases at J; junction bases unmatched: 3. This CDR3 spans 12 amino acids. CDR1 MNHEY and CDR2 SVGAGI come from the germline V gene. The CDR3 region is CASRQGAGGYTF. The CDR3 nucleotides read TGTGCCAGCAGACAGGGGGCAGGTGGCTACACCTTC.

This clonotype was seen a few times. The V and J genes are TRBV5-4 and TRBJ2-7; 7 positions match TRBD1. This CDR3 comprises 15 residues. Trimming took 0 bases from V and 3 from J; bases not matched to a gene: 6. Germline assignment: CDR1 SGHNT and CDR2 YYREEE (reference sequence). CDR3 sequence reads: CASSLVTGASYEQYF. The CDR3 coding sequence is TGTGCCAGCAGCTTGGTTACAGGGGCAAGCTACGAGCAGTACTTC.

The V and J genes are TRBV19 and TRBJ2-1; TRBD2 agrees at 13 bases. The V gene's germline CDR1 is LNHDA and CDR2 SQIVND (reference sequence). The CDR3 sequence is 19 residues long. V dropped 2 bases and J dropped 0; count of bases not matched to a gene: 7. In DNA form, the CDR3 reads TGTGCCAGTAGTATAAGGGGACTAGCGGGGAGGAGCTCCTACAATGAGCAGTTCTTC. The encoded protein is CASSIRGLAGRSSYNEQFF.

The V call is TRBV6-1, the J call TRBJ2-1; 11 positions match TRBD2. The junction had 7 bases not matched to a gene; V was cut back by 6 bases and J by 6 bases. Germline lookup yields CDR1 MNHNS and CDR2 SASEGT. The CDR3 consists of 15 residues. As DNA, the CDR3 is TGTGCCAGCAGATCGGGACTAGCGGATCCCAATGAGCAGTTCTTC. Translation: CASRSGLADPNEQFF.

The genes are TRBV21-1 and TRBJ1-5; the table's D gene call, TRBD1, was not cross checked with the DNA. TRBV21-1 is recorded as a pseudogene. The CDR3 sequence is 17 residues long. DNA for the CDR3: TGTGCCAGCAGCCTGGGGCAGGGGGCCCCTTTAAATCAGCCCCAGCATTTT. Translating it yields CASSLGQGAPLNQPQHF.

The CDR3 region is CASSQATGRGDPNEQFF. CDR3 sequence (DNA): TGTGCCAGCAGCCAAGCAACGGGGCGGGGGGACCCCAATGAGCAGTTCTTC. The chain employs TRBV3-1 and TRBJ2-1; 8 bases are a match to TRBD2. The CDR3 loop spans 17 amino acids. The ends lost 1 base at V and 6 bases at J; junction bases unmatched: 11. Germline V lookup: CDR1 LGHDT, CDR2 YNNKEL (reference sequence).

This clonotype was observed at least ten times. The V gene is TRBV25-1, the J gene TRBJ2-4, with 10 bases that match TRBD1. J gave up 6 bases and V 4 bases, and 3 bases lay outside the gene matches. Per the germline V gene, CDR1 is MGHDK and CDR2 is SYGVNS. The CDR3 covers 14 residues. The CDR3, as DNA: TGTGCCAGCAGTGCAAGGACAGGGGGAAACATTCAGTACTTC. Residues: CASSARTGGNIQYF.

This clonotype has only a few counts. The V call is TRBV20-1, the J call TRBJ2-7, with D perhaps given as TRBD1 or TRBD2 (5 bases each). The CDR3 sequence is 14 residues long. The V end was cut by 5 bases, the J end by 4 bases, with 18 bases between. Germline V CDR1 and CDR2: DFQATT, SNEGSKA (reference sequence). The CDR3 spells CSAFIAGSDYEQYF. Written as DNA, the CDR3 is TGCAGTGCTTTCATAGCAGGGAGTGATTACGAGCAGTACTTC.

This clonotype was picked up many times. Here the CDR3 DNA reads TGTGCCAGCAGCTTGTCCTTGGGGTTCGATGTGGCTTTCTTT. It codes for CASSLSLGFDVAFF. The chain couples TRBV7-2 to TRBJ1-1; the D is unclear. The length of the CDR3 is 14 residues. V was clipped by 3 bases and J by 11 bases, with 19 bases between them. Germline values: CDR1 SGHTA, CDR2 FQGNSA. Using reference TRBV7-2 and TRBJ1-1 for the parts outside the CDR3, the full variable domain is GAGVSQSPSNKVTEKGKDVELRCDPISGHTALYWYRQSLGQGLEFLIYFQGNSAPDKSGLPSDRFSAERTGGSVSTLTIQRTQQEDSAVYLCASSLSLGFDVAFFGQGTRLTVV.

V gene TRBV27 combines with J gene TRBJ1-6; a possible D gene is TRBD1 (5 bases). Germline values: CDR1 MNHEY, CDR2 SMNVEV (reference sequence). The CDR3 contains 17 residues. The V and J ends lost 6 bases and 5 bases respectively, with 20 bases between them. CDR3 amino acids: CASSSTSLRVHNSPLHF. As DNA, the CDR3 is TGTGCCAGCAGCTCGACGTCCCTCAGGGTCCATAATTCACCCCTCCACTTT.